A selection of T cell receptor beta chains follows, all from one sample in a study of blood T cell repertoires in COVID-19. Data came from immunoSEQ multiplex PCR; TCRdb stores just in-frame clones and leaves some out. The data contain a few hundred thousand clones, roughly 84% of them seen just once; the ten biggest clones take up 6.6%. The sequenced sample was PBMCs or T cells enriched from blood (not recorded which). These TCRs come from a woman in her 50s who had been exposed to COVID-19. CDR3s include the opening cysteine and the closing phenylalanine or tryptophan. Each record gives: CDR3 length, D gene, J gene, V gene, clone size, CDR3 protein, CDR3 DNA. A D gene is named only where the DNA matches it firmly. The size field is filled for only some rows; it gives once, few, many or a size class.

CDR3 length: 15
D gene: -
J gene: TRBJ1-5
V gene: TRBV10-2
clone size: once
CDR3 protein: CASSEGRGPDQPQHF
CDR3 DNA: TGCGCCAGCAGTGAGGGGCGGGGTCCTGATCAGCCCCAGCATTTT

CDR3 length: 13
D gene: -
J gene: TRBJ1-5
V gene: TRBV28
clone size: -
CDR3 protein: CASSLLQDQPQHF
CDR3 DNA: TGTGCCAGCAGTTTATTACAGGATCAGCCCCAGCATTTT

CDR3 length: 15
D gene: -
J gene: TRBJ2-2
V gene: TRBV5-8
clone size: -
CDR3 protein: CASSLGFWGAGELFF
CDR3 DNA: TGTGCCAGCAGCTTGGGTTTTTGGGGAGCCGGGGAGCTGTTTTTT

CDR3 length: 15
D gene: TRBD1
J gene: TRBJ2-2
V gene: TRBV18
clone size: -
CDR3 protein: CASSPTTGFPGELFF
CDR3 DNA: TGTGCCAGCTCACCCACGACAGGGTTCCCCGGGGAGCTGTTTTTT

CDR3 length: 15
D gene: -
J gene: TRBJ1-1
V gene: TRBV12-5
clone size: -
CDR3 protein: CASGLFPVPNTEAFF
CDR3 DNA: TGTGCTAGTGGTTTGTTCCCGGTTCCGAACACTGAAGCTTTCTTT

CDR3 length: 13
D gene: TRBD2
J gene: TRBJ2-5
V gene: TRBV24-1
clone size: few
CDR3 protein: CATSDLSGRTQYF
CDR3 DNA: TGTGCCACCAGTGATTTGAGCGGGAGGACCCAGTACTTC

CDR3 length: 17
D gene: TRBD2
J gene: TRBJ2-1
V gene: TRBV7-2
clone size: -
CDR3 protein: CASSLSGRRGSYNEQFF
CDR3 DNA: TGTGCCAGCAGCTTAAGCGGGAGACGGGGCTCCTACAATGAGCAGTTCTTC

CDR3 length: 14
D gene: -
J gene: TRBJ1-3
V gene: TRBV9
clone size: -
CDR3 protein: CASTLGLSGNTIYF
CDR3 DNA: TGTGCCAGCACCCTTGGGCTCTCTGGAAACACCATATATTTT

CDR3 length: 14
D gene: -
J gene: TRBJ1-1
V gene: TRBV15
clone size: -
CDR3 protein: CATSRDREGTEAFF
CDR3 DNA: TGTGCCACCAGCAGAGATAGGGAGGGCACTGAAGCTTTCTTT

CDR3 length: 13
D gene: TRBD1
J gene: TRBJ1-1
V gene: TRBV19
clone size: -
CDR3 protein: CASSPRTGGEAFF
CDR3 DNA: TGTGCCAGTAGTCCTCGGACAGGGGGAGAAGCTTTCTTT

CDR3 length: 11
D gene: -
J gene: TRBJ1-1
V gene: TRBV2
clone size: -
CDR3 protein: CASSSTVQAFF
CDR3 DNA: TGTGCCAGCAGTTCCACAGTACAAGCTTTCTTT

CDR3 length: 16
D gene: -
J gene: TRBJ1-5
V gene: TRBV2
clone size: once
CDR3 protein: CASSEGGRTSNQPQHF
CDR3 DNA: TGTGCCAGCAGTGAAGGGGGCAGGACTAGCAATCAGCCCCAGCATTTT

CDR3 length: 16
D gene: -
J gene: TRBJ1-3
V gene: TRBV18
clone size: -
CDR3 protein: CASSPSGGISGNTIYF
CDR3 DNA: TGTGCCAGCTCACCCAGCGGGGGTATCTCTGGAAACACCATATATTTT

CDR3 length: 13
D gene: TRBD1
J gene: TRBJ1-2
V gene: TRBV7-2
clone size: -
CDR3 protein: CASSLGDSYGYTF
CDR3 DNA: TGTGCCAGCAGCTTAGGGGACAGTTATGGCTACACCTTC

CDR3 length: 12
D gene: -
J gene: TRBJ2-7
V gene: TRBV11-2
clone size: once
CDR3 protein: CASSLDRGEQYF
CDR3 DNA: TGTGCCAGCAGCTTAGATCGGGGAGAGCAGTACTTC

CDR3 length: 13
D gene: TRBD2
J gene: TRBJ2-1
V gene: TRBV11-2
clone size: once
CDR3 protein: CASSPPGGNEQFF
CDR3 DNA: TGTGCCAGCAGCCCCCCGGGGGGAAATGAGCAGTTCTTC

CDR3 length: 16
D gene: TRBD2
J gene: TRBJ2-7
V gene: TRBV3-1/TRBV3-2
clone size: -
CDR3 protein: CASSPGPAGSPYEQYF
CDR3 DNA: TGTGCCAGCAGCCCAGGGCCAGCGGGGTCCCCCTACGAGCAGTACTTC

CDR3 length: 15
D gene: TRBD1
J gene: TRBJ1-6
V gene: TRBV2
clone size: once
CDR3 protein: CASTVGTGTYSPLHF
CDR3 DNA: TGTGCCAGCACGGTCGGGACAGGGACTTATTCACCCCTCCACTTT

CDR3 length: 14
D gene: -
J gene: TRBJ1-2
V gene: TRBV27
clone size: -
CDR3 protein: CASSWAEGNYGYTF
CDR3 DNA: TGTGCCAGCAGTTGGGCGGAGGGGAACTATGGCTACACCTTC

CDR3 length: 14
D gene: -
J gene: TRBJ2-5
V gene: TRBV3-1/TRBV3-2
clone size: few
CDR3 protein: CASSHPQGWETQYF
CDR3 DNA: TGTGCCAGCAGCCACCCACAGGGTTGGGAGACCCAGTACTTC

CDR3 length: 17
D gene: TRBD1
J gene: TRBJ1-2
V gene: TRBV6-2/TRBV6-3
clone size: few
CDR3 protein: CASSLPLPTGARDGYTF
CDR3 DNA: TGTGCCAGCAGCCTACCGCTCCCCACAGGGGCGAGGGACGGCTACACCTTC

CDR3 length: 19
D gene: TRBD2
J gene: TRBJ2-5
V gene: TRBV19
clone size: -
CDR3 protein: CASSQRTSGVLMGQETQYF
CDR3 DNA: TGTGCCAGTAGTCAGAGGACTAGCGGGGTCTTAATGGGCCAAGAGACCCAGTACTTC

CDR3 length: 13
D gene: -
J gene: TRBJ2-3
V gene: TRBV6-4
clone size: -
CDR3 protein: CASSDSTGDTQYF
CDR3 DNA: TGTGCCAGCAGTGACTCGACGGGTGATACGCAGTATTTT

CDR3 length: 17
D gene: -
J gene: TRBJ2-2
V gene: TRBV5-6
clone size: many
CDR3 protein: CASTPPGGALNTGELFF
CDR3 DNA: TGTGCCAGCACCCCCCCGGGCGGGGCCCTGAACACCGGGGAGCTGTTTTTT

CDR3 length: 16
D gene: TRBD1
J gene: TRBJ2-1
V gene: TRBV6-4
clone size: -
CDR3 protein: CASRGPGTGGSNEQFF
CDR3 DNA: TGTGCCAGCAGGGGGCCCGGGACAGGGGGCTCCAATGAGCAGTTCTTC

CDR3 length: 17
D gene: TRBD1
J gene: TRBJ1-3
V gene: TRBV18
clone size: -
CDR3 protein: CASSPRVTGGSGNTIYF
CDR3 DNA: TGTGCCAGCTCACCACGCGTTACAGGGGGCTCTGGAAACACCATATATTTT

CDR3 length: 15
D gene: -
J gene: TRBJ1-1
V gene: TRBV5-1
clone size: -
CDR3 protein: CASSSAVLVNTEAFF
CDR3 DNA: TGCGCCAGCAGCTCGGCGGTTCTCGTGAACACTGAAGCTTTCTTT

CDR3 length: 13
D gene: -
J gene: TRBJ2-7
V gene: TRBV27
clone size: -
CDR3 protein: CASSLSEEYEQYF
CDR3 DNA: TGTGCCAGCAGTTTATCCGAGGAATACGAGCAGTACTTC

CDR3 length: 15
D gene: -
J gene: TRBJ2-3
V gene: TRBV30
clone size: -
CDR3 protein: CAFGTGTLSTDTQYF
CDR3 DNA: TGTGCCTTTGGAACAGGGACACTATCCACAGATACGCAGTATTTT

CDR3 length: 13
D gene: -
J gene: TRBJ1-2
V gene: TRBV27
clone size: few
CDR3 protein: CASKDRNNYGYTF
CDR3 DNA: TGTGCCAGCAAAGACAGGAACAACTATGGCTACACCTTC

CDR3 length: 16
D gene: -
J gene: TRBJ1-4
V gene: TRBV12-1
clone size: -
CDR3 protein: CASSFRQDEGNEKLFF
CDR3 DNA: TGTGCCAGCAGCTTTCGGCAGGATGAAGGTAATGAAAAACTGTTTTTT

CDR3 length: 14
D gene: -
J gene: TRBJ1-2
V gene: TRBV19
clone size: few
CDR3 protein: CASSPLDKFYGYTF
CDR3 DNA: TGTGCCAGTAGTCCCTTGGACAAGTTCTATGGCTACACCTTC

CDR3 length: 15
D gene: TRBD1
J gene: TRBJ1-3
V gene: TRBV4-1
clone size: -
CDR3 protein: CASSAGTGSRDTIYF
CDR3 DNA: TGCGCCAGCAGCGCGGGGACAGGGAGCCGGGACACCATATATTTT